This TCR beta chain was captured in a study of cytomegalovirus exposure and HLA in healthy donors. Regarding the study as a whole: Some public TCRs appeared in many individuals, while most sequences were rare.

Comments on this clone: Its antigen remains unidentified.

Some clones are missing from TCRdb's copy, which holds only in-frame ones; the method was immunoSEQ multiplex PCR. The sample yields some 68,000 clones, roughly 97% seen once. The roughly 120-subject validation cohort, separate from the roughly 670-subject first cohort, included the donors. The CDR3 consists of 15 residues. CDR1 is SGHDN, CDR2 FVKESK, per germline. The V and J ends lost 2 bases and 5 bases, in that order; junction bases with no gene match: 4. Sequenced material: PBMCs. The chain couples TRBV14 to TRBJ1-1; 11 nucleotides line up with TRBD1. The source of this sequence is a man between 18 and 35 years old in good health and CMV-seronegative. CDR3 residues: CASSQSGTGGTEAFF. The CDR3 coding sequence is TGTGCCAGCAGCCAATCCGGGACAGGGGGTACTGAAGCTTTCTTT.